The 21 T cell receptor beta chains below were found in one sample sequenced in a study of early T cells in non-severe SARS-CoV-2 infection. Each CDR3 protein gets one entry after TCRdb re-called the 5' RACE reads with MiXCR. This table has 120,000 or so distinct CDR3 sequences, 10% to 15% appearing once. The sequences come from whole blood, collected at baseline. The source is an adult who was a healthcare worker with PCR-confirmed SARS-CoV-2 infection or an uninfected control (not recorded which).

The gene calls are TRBV5-4 and TRBJ1-2; TRBD1 aligns across 7 bases. Losses at the gene ends were 0 bases for V and 4 bases for J; bases not matched to a gene: 6. In germline, CDR1 is SGHNT, CDR2 YYREEE (reference sequence). This CDR3 is 15 amino acids long. The CDR3 loop is CASSLGGGQVYGYTF. Here the CDR3 DNA reads TGTGCCAGCAGCTTGGGGGGCGGACAGGTCTATGGCTACACCTTC.

Only a few counts were recorded for this clonotype. The rearrangement uses TRBV2 and TRBJ2-4, with TRBD2 matching over 11 bases. CDR3 length equals 14 residues. Germline assignment: CDR1 SNHLY and CDR2 FYNNEI. The CDR3 loop is CACGTSGKEDIQYF. Written as DNA, the CDR3 is TGTGCGTGCGGGACTAGCGGCAAGGAGGACATTCAGTACTTC.

This clonotype occurred many times. The rearrangement links TRBV12-3 or TRBV12-4 to TRBJ1-2; 10 nucleotides align to TRBD1. V shed 6 bases and J 6 bases; nucleotides not matched to a gene: 1. The CDR3 runs to 12 residues. The CDR3 DNA reads as TGTGCCAGCAGGACAGGGGGCGATGGCTACACCTTC. It translates to CASRTGGDGYTF.

This clonotype came up a few times. The genes are TRBV12-3 or TRBV12-4 and TRBJ2-3; 8 nucleotides align to TRBD2. Unmatched junction bases numbered 13, after V lost 6 bases and J lost 5 bases. The CDR3 covers 16 residues. CDR3 DNA sequence: TGTGCCAGCAGCCACCGGGAGGGAGTCTCCGTAGATACGCAGTATTTT. This gives the protein CASSHREGVSVDTQYF.

The CDR3 protein is CATSDPGHSTGELFF. The CDR3 DNA sequence: TGTGCCACCAGCGACCCCGGACATTCGACCGGGGAGCTGTTTTTT. The chain carries TRBV24-1 and TRBJ2-2; possibly TRBD1 for D (5 bases). This CDR3 region has 15 residues. CDR1 is KGHDR, CDR2 SFDVKD, per germline. Trimming left V 7 bases short and J 5 bases short, with 16 bases between.

This chain links TRBV2 with TRBJ1-6; D gene uncertain. Looked up from germline, CDR1 is SNHLY and CDR2 is FYNNEI. The CDR3 contains 14 residues. The germline V and J ends were trimmed by 7 bases and 7 bases, with 14 bases remaining between them. CDR3 coding DNA: TGTGCCAGCACTCCCGACCTCCGGAATTCACCCCTCCACTTT. Residues: CASTPDLRNSPLHF. Full variable domain (missing parts from reference TRBV2 and TRBJ1-6): EPEVTQTPSHQVTQMGQEVILRCVPISNHLYFYWYRQILGQKVEFLVSFYNNEISEKSEIFDDQFSVERPDGSNFTLKIRSTKLEDSAMYFCASTPDLRNSPLHFGNGTRLTVT.

The count of this clonotype is one. The chain recombines TRBV10-3 with TRBJ2-7, with 8 bases fitting TRBD2. This CDR3 is 14 amino acids long. V gave up 6 bases and J gave up 4 bases; unmatched junction bases: 8. Per germline, CDR1 ENHRY and CDR2 SYGVKD. The CDR3 region is CAISLTGTSYEQYF. The CDR3 DNA follows: TGTGCCATCAGCCTTACCGGGACTAGTTACGAGCAGTACTTC.

This clonotype was found a few times. The chain combines TRBV10-3 with TRBJ2-7; maybe TRBD1 (6 bases). The ends were cut back, 10 bases at V and 7 bases at J, with 20 bases in the middle. CDR1 and CDR2 (germline): ENHRY, SYGVKD. The CDR3 covers 13 residues. CDR3 coding DNA: TGTGCCACCGACACCGGGACAAACGAAGAGCAGTACTTC. Translated: CATDTGTNEEQYF.

This clonotype was detected a few times. The chain links TRBV12-3 or TRBV12-4 to TRBJ1-5, with 8 nucleotides matching TRBD1. J lost 6 bases, V lost 5 bases, and 3 bases had no gene match. This CDR3 has 13 residues. The CDR3 nucleotides are TGTGCCAGCAGTAGGACAGGGTCTCAGCCCCAGCATTTT. It codes for CASSRTGSQPQHF.

The gene calls are TRBV6-1 and TRBJ1-5; D unclear. V shed 1 base and J shed 7 bases, with 8 bases lying between them. The CDR3 contains 13 residues. Germline CDR1 reads MNHNS; CDR2 reads SASEGT. The DNA for the CDR3 is TGTGCCAGCAGTGAAGTCGGCAGCCAGCCCCAGCATTTT. Amino acid sequence: CASSEVGSQPQHF.

The V gene is TRBV19, the J gene TRBJ2-4; 8 bases line up with TRBD1. Germline V gene sequence: CDR1 LNHDA, CDR2 SQIVND (reference sequence). Trimming cost V 3 bases and J 0 bases; bases outside gene matches: 10. The CDR3 is 18 residues long. The DNA for the CDR3 is TGTGCCAGTAGTATTGCGACAGGGGCCACACTAGCCAAAAACATTCAGTACTTC. Protein product: CASSIATGATLAKNIQYF.

This chain uses TRBV29-1 with TRBJ1-2; D is possibly TRBD1 (6 bases). Between the trimmed V and J ends, which lost 6 bases and 6 bases, there was a span of 11 bases. This CDR3 is 11 amino acids long. Germline CDR1 is SQVTM and CDR2 is ANQGSEA. CDR3 in amino acids: CSVYRDHGYTF. The DNA of the CDR3 is TGCAGCGTCTACAGGGACCATGGCTACACCTTC. Full variable domain (remainder filled in from reference TRBV29-1 and TRBJ1-2): SAVISQKPSRDICQRGTSLTIQCQVDSQVTMMFWYRQQPGQSLTLIATANQGSEATYESGFVIDKFPISRPNLTFSTLTVSNMSPEDSSIYLCSVYRDHGYTFGSGTRLTVV.

The chain couples TRBV6-5 to TRBJ2-3; D unclear. V was trimmed by 0 bases and J by 8 bases, leaving 3 bases between them. The CDR3 extends over 11 amino acids. Germline lookup yields CDR1 MNHEY and CDR2 SVGAGI. The CDR3 sequence is CASSYSFTQYF. In DNA, the CDR3 is TGTGCCAGCAGTTACTCTTTTACGCAGTATTTT.

The V call is TRBV20-1, the J call TRBJ1-3; D is undetermined. Germline CDR1 reads DFQATT; CDR2 reads SNEGSKA (reference sequence). This CDR3 is 13 amino acids long. Trimming stripped 6 bases from V and 2 bases from J, with 11 bases between. Here the CDR3 DNA reads TGCAGTGCGTTAATGGTAGCTGGAAACACCATATATTTT. The encoded protein is CSALMVAGNTIYF.

At least ten counts were recorded for this clonotype. The chain carries TRBV19 and TRBJ2-7, with D maybe TRBD1 (6 bases). The CDR3 has 17 residues. The germline CDR1 and CDR2 sequences are LNHDA and SQIVND (reference sequence). V lost 4 bases, J lost 3 bases, and 22 bases lay in between. Here the CDR3 DNA reads TGTGCCAGTAGTACCATGTTCGCAGGGACAACAGGCTACGAGCAGTACTTC. It yields the protein CASSTMFAGTTGYEQYF.

As regards this clonotype: One junction end disagrees with the germline gene, perhaps due to a read error. The chain links TRBV2 to TRBJ1-1; 9 bases fit TRBD1. There are 15 residues in the CDR3. Germline V gives CDR1 SNHLY, CDR2 FYNNEI. CDR3 in amino acids: CASRPLRQGETEVFF. The DNA for the CDR3 is TGTGCCAGCAGACCCCTCCGACAGGGGGAGACTGAAGTTTTCTTT.

This clonotype has a handful of counts. The J gene is TRBJ1-4, the V gene TRBV20-1, with D maybe TRBD1 (6 bases). The CDR3 contains 13 residues. CDR1 DFQATT and CDR2 SNEGSKA come from the germline V gene (reference sequence). The germline V and J ends were trimmed by 4 bases and 5 bases, with 11 bases remaining between them. The CDR3 reads CSANDRFNEKLFF. CDR3 nucleotides: TGCAGTGCTAACGACAGGTTCAATGAAAAACTGTTTTTT.

This clonotype was observed a handful of times. The J gene is TRBJ2-3, the V gene TRBV28; D not resolved. Germline loops: CDR1 MDHEN, CDR2 SYDVKM. The V end was cut by 5 bases, the J end by 0 bases, with 9 bases between. The CDR3 has 14 amino acids. The DNA of the CDR3 is TGTGCCAGCAGTCCCAGGATTAGCACAGATACGCAGTATTTT. It encodes CASSPRISTDTQYF.

At least ten counts were recorded for this clonotype. The rearrangement links TRBV6-7 to TRBJ2-3; 10 nucleotides match TRBD2. Being an ORF, TRBV6-7 has a function that is uncertain. The CDR3 spans 17 residues. Losses at the gene ends were 4 bases for V and 0 bases for J; bases not matched to a gene: 7. CDR3 DNA sequence: TGTGCCAGCAGTTCAGGATCTAGCGGGAGTAGCACAGATACGCAGTATTTT. As protein: CASSSGSSGSSTDTQYF.

This clonotype was counted ten times or more. The rearrangement uses TRBV13 and TRBJ2-1; 12 nucleotides align to TRBD2. This CDR3 is 17 amino acids long. Germline V gives CDR1 PRHDT, CDR2 FYEKMQ (reference sequence). Trimming removed 5 bases from V and 2 bases from J; junction bases left unmatched: 7. The CDR3 nucleotides read TGTGCCAGCAGCACTCTAGCGGGAGGGCCCACCTACAATGAGCAGTTCTTC. It yields the protein CASSTLAGGPTYNEQFF.

The chain links TRBV27 to TRBJ1-2, with TRBD1 matching over 7 bases. Germline CDR1 MNHEY, CDR2 SMNVEV (reference sequence). V trimming: 7 bases; J trimming: 7 bases; junction bases outside the gene matches: 12. This CDR3 has 14 amino acids. CDR3 in DNA: TGTGCCAGCACCCCGAATCAGGGGGGATCTGGCTACACCTTC. This codes for CASTPNQGGSGYTF.